Below, 7 T cell receptor beta chains from the same sample are listed, as sequenced in a study of blood T cell repertoires in COVID-19. Only in-frame clones appear in the TCRdb table, and some are missing; sequencing was by immunoSEQ multiplex PCR. The sample has 210,000 or so clones, 80% to 90% seen once; the top ten hold about 10%. Sequences were obtained from peripheral blood. The source of these receptors is a woman over 75 with acute or convalescent COVID-19.

This rearrangement joins TRBV29-1 to TRBJ2-2; the match to TRBD1 covers 11 bases. V was clipped by 7 bases and J by 7 bases; unmatched bases: 8. CDR3 length: 14 amino acids. Looked up from germline, CDR1 is SQVTM and CDR2 is ANQGSEA. Written as DNA, the CDR3 is TGCAGCGCGGCCAGGGACAGGGGGATCGGGGAGCTGTTTTTT. Amino acids: CSAARDRGIGELFF.

The CDR3 reads CASSLDVVAGGTNEQFF. The CDR3 DNA reads as TGCGCCAGCAGCTTGGACGTTGTAGCGGGGGGGACCAATGAGCAGTTCTTC. The genes are TRBV5-1 and TRBJ2-1; 11 bases are shared with TRBD2. Trimming took 0 bases from V and 6 from J; bases not matched to a gene: 8. Germline V gives CDR1 SGHRS, CDR2 YFSETQ. This CDR3 is built from 17 residues.

This clone was recorded a few times. This chain uses TRBV5-1 with TRBJ1-3; no clear D gene. Germline CDR1 is SGHRS and CDR2 is YFSETQ. V shed 4 bases and J shed 0 bases, with 11 bases lying between them. The CDR3 has 15 residues. The DNA of the CDR3 is TGCGCCAGCAGCAAAGACACCAACTCTGGAAACACCATATATTTT. The encoded protein is CASSKDTNSGNTIYF.

CDR3 bases: TGCAGCGTTGACGAGGGCAGGGGTCAGCCCCAGCATTTT. Protein sequence: CSVDEGRGQPQHF. The J gene is TRBJ1-5, the V gene TRBV29-1; perhaps TRBD1 as D (6 bases). Germline V gives CDR1 SQVTM, CDR2 ANQGSEA. Trimming left V 3 bases short and J 6 bases short, with 12 bases between. There are 13 residues in the CDR3.

V gene TRBV4-1 combines with J gene TRBJ2-1; 7 positions match TRBD1. CDR1 MGHRA and CDR2 YSYEKL come from the germline V gene. The V and J ends lost 1 base and 3 bases, in that order; junction bases with no gene match: 6. This CDR3 region has 16 residues. For the CDR3, the DNA is TGCGCCAGCAGCCAAGGCCGGGACAGATACTACAATGAGCAGTTCTTC. It is translated as CASSQGRDRYYNEQFF.

The rearrangement links TRBV7-2 to TRBJ2-7; D possibly corresponds to TRBD1 (6 bases). The CDR3 runs to 14 residues. Germline loops: CDR1 SGHTA, CDR2 FQGNSA. V lost 1 base, J lost 2 bases, and 9 bases lay in between. DNA for the CDR3: TGTGCCAGCAGCTTAGGGGCAGGGGCCTACGAGCAGTACTTC. It codes for CASSLGAGAYEQYF.

The CDR3 nucleotides read TGTGCCTGGATTTCCTTCATGCGGGGACAGAACCCTAAAGCTTTCTTT. It is translated as CAWISFMRGQNPKAFF. V is TRBV30 and J is TRBJ1-1; 7 nucleotides line up with TRBD1. The CDR3 extends over 16 amino acids. Trimming cost V 4 bases and J 9 bases; bases outside gene matches: 20. CDR1 is GTSNPN and CDR2 is SVGIG in the germline V gene (reference sequence). The full variable domain, its missing parts supplied by reference TRBV30 and TRBJ1-1, is SQTIHQWPATLVQPVGSPLSLECTVEGTSNPNLYWYRQAAGRGLQLLFYSVGIGQISSEVPQNLSASRPQDRQFILSSKKLLLSDSGFYLCAWISFMRGQNPKAFFGQGTRLTVV.